In this sample, the clone carrying this T cell receptor beta chain turned up many times. The time point is: pre-sensitization, week 0. Regarding treatment: therapeutic diphenylcyclopropenone sensitization with weekly scalp DPC. This sample stems from a study of human T cells and chemical hapten exposure. The CDR3 is 13 residues long. J gave up 1 base and V 8 bases, and 4 bases lay outside the gene matches. TCRdb ran MiXCR on the RACE reads and lists one entry per CDR3 protein. The repertoire includes 60,000 to 75,000 distinct CDR3 sequences, approximately 7% of them detected once, and 1.6% sits in the top ten.

This chain joins TRBV12-3 or TRBV12-4 and TRBJ2-7, with 8 bases identical to TRBD2. This TCR came from a woman in her twenties or thirties with alopecia areata. Some clones in this sample may be carry-over from other donors' samples. Material: whole blood, obtained in connection with sensitization to the hapten diphenylcyclopropenone (DPC). The CDR3 bases are TGTGCCAGCCGGATAGCGGGGTCCTACGAGCAGTACTTC. It is translated as CASRIAGSYEQYF.